This TCR beta chain was obtained from a study of CD8 T cell repertoires and HIV-1 epitope variants. Generated by immunoSEQ multiplex PCR, the TCRdb table keeps only in-frame clones and is missing some. This sample carries over a thousand clones, about 66% of them seen once, and the ten largest clones take about 46%. This CDR3 spans 16 amino acids. V lost 3 bases and J lost 4, with 18 bases in between. Germline V gene lookup returns CDR1 MNHEY and CDR2 SVGAGI. With respect to this clone: The target antigen is unknown.

J is TRBJ1-1 and V is TRBV6-5; D might be TRBD1 (5 bases). Source material: cultured CD8+ T cells derived from PBMCs. This receptor was obtained from a male donor with HIV. The CDR3 here is CASSYKTGPGGTEAFF. DNA of the CDR3: TGTGCCAGCAGTTATAAAACAGGCCCCGGGGGCACTGAAGCTTTCTTT.